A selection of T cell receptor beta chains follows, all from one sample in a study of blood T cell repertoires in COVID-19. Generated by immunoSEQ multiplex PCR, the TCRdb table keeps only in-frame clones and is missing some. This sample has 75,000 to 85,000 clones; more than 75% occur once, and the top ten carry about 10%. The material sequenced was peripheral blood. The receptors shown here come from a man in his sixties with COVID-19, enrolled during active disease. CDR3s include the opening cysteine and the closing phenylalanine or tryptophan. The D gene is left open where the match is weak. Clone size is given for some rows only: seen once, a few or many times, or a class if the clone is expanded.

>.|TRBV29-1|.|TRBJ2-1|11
TGCAGCGTTAGGCAGGTCAATGAGCAGTTCTTC
CSVRQVNEQFF
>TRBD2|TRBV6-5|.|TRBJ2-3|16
TGTGCCAGCAGTTACCAGGCTAGCGGAGCGACAGATACGCAGTATTTT
CASSYQASGATDTQYF
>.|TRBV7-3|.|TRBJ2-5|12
TGTGCCAGCAGGGCCGGGGATGAGACCCAGTACTTC
CASRAGDETQYF
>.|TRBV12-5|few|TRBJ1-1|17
TGTGCTAGTGGTTTGGATCATGGTGCAGGGTATCGGTCTGAAGCTTTCTTT
CASGLDHGAGYRSEAFF
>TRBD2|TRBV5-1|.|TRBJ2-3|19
TGCGCCAGCAGCCGTTGGAGGGCTAGCGGGAGAACGAACACAGATACGCAGTATTTT
CASSRWRASGRTNTDTQYF
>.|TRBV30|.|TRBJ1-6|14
TGTGCCTGGAGTGTGACAGTCTATAATTCACCCCTCCACTTT
CAWSVTVYNSPLHF
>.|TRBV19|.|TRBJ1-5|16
TGTGCCAGTAGTATCTTAAGCGGGACGCCAAATCAGCCCCAGCATTTT
CASSILSGTPNQPQHF
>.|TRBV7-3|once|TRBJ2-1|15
TGTGCCAGCAGCCTAAGCTTGGGGGGAGTTAATGAGCAGTTCTTC
CASSLSLGGVNEQFF
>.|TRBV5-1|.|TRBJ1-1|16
TGCGCCAGCAGCTTGGCGATGGGGGGGAGTGGCACTGAAGCTTTCTTT
CASSLAMGGSGTEAFF
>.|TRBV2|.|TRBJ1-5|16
TGTGCCAGCGCAGAAGAAGCGGGGGGGGGCAATCAGCCCCAGCATTTT
CASAEEAGGGNQPQHF
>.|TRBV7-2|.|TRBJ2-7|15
TGTGCCAGCAGCTTAGTATATGACAGTCCCTACGAGCAGTACTTC
CASSLVYDSPYEQYF
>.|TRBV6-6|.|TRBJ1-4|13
TGTGCCAGCTCGCCTGGGCGTAATGAAAAACTGTTTTTT
CASSPGRNEKLFF
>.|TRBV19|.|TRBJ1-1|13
TGTGCCAGTAATCAGGCAGAGTTTAGTGAAGCTTTCTTT
CASNQAEFSEAFF
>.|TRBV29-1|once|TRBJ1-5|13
TGCAGCGTTGGAGGGGAGGTTAATCAGCCCCAGCATTTT
CSVGGEVNQPQHF
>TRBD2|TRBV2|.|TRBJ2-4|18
TGTGCCAGCAGATTGGGACTAGCGGGGGGAGGGGCCAAAAACATTCAGTACTTC
CASRLGLAGGGAKNIQYF
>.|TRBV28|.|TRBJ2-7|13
TGTGCCAGCAGTATACGGACAGTTTACGAGCAGTACTTC
CASSIRTVYEQYF
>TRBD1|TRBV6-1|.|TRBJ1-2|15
TGTGCCAGCAGTGAACTTCTGACAGGGGACTATGGCTACACCTTC
CASSELLTGDYGYTF
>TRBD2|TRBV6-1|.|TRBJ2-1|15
TGTGCCAGCAGTGAAGGCGGAGCGGGGGGTAGTCAGCAGTTCTTC
CASSEGGAGGSQQFF
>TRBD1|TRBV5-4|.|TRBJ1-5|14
TGTGCCAGCAGTTCAGGGGGCGTCGGTCAGCCCCAGCATTTT
CASSSGGVGQPQHF
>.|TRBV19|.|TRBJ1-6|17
TGTGCCAGTAGTCCTCCCCTGGGGGCGCGACTTAATTCACCCCTCCACTTT
CASSPPLGARLNSPLHF
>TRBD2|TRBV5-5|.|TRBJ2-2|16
TGTGCCAGCAGCTCCTTAGCGGGAGCAATCACCGGGGAGCTGTTTTTT
CASSSLAGAITGELFF
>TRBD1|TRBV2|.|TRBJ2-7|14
TGTGCCAGCAGTGGGACAGGTGGTTTCTACGAGCAGTACTTC
CASSGTGGFYEQYF
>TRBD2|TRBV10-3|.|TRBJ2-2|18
TGTGCCATCAGTGAGTCGGGACTAGCGGTCGCGAACACCGGGGAGCTGTTTTTT
CAISESGLAVANTGELFF
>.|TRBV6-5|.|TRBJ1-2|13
TGTGCCAGCAGTTACTCCATCGGCTATGGCTACACCTTC
CASSYSIGYGYTF
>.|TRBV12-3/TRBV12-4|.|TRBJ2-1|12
TGTGCCAGCAGTTTAAACGGGGGGCGGAAGTTCTTC
CASSLNGGRKFF
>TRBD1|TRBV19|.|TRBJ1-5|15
TGTGCCAGTAGTATGGTGGGGACAGATGGTCAGCCCCAGCATTTT
CASSMVGTDGQPQHF
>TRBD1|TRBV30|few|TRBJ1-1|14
TGTGCCTGGAGGGGGACAGACGAAAGCGGTCAAGCTTTCTTT
CAWRGTDESGQAFF